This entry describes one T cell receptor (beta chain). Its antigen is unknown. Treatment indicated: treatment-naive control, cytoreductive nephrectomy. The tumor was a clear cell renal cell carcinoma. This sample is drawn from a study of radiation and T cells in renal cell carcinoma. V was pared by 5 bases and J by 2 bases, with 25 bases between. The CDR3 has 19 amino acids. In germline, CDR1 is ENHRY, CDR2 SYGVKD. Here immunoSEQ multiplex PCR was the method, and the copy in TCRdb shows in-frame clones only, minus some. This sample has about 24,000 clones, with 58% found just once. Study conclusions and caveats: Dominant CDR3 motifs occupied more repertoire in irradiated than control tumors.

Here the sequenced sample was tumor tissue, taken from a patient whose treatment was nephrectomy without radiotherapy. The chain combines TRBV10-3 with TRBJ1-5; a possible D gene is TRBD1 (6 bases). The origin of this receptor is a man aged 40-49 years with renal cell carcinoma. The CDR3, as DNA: TGTGCCATCAGTACCGGTCAGACAGGCCGGGGCACGCGCAATCAGCCCCAGCATTTT. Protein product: CAISTGQTGRGTRNQPQHF.